This TCR beta chain was found in a study of graft-versus-host responses after intestinal transplantation. Whole-study findings and limits: The marrow of recipients harbored GvH clones, and ileum or blood showed some of them first.

Remarks on this clone: Its antigen is still unknown.

Repertoires were generated with immunoSEQ multiplex PCR, while TCRdb's copy carries only in-frame clones and drops some. The table includes around 120,000 clones, roughly nine tenths detected once. Trimming left V 2 bases short and J 5 bases short, with 15 bases between. The CDR3 covers 15 residues. Looked up from germline, CDR1 is MGHRA and CDR2 is YSYEKL. The chain has TRBV4-1 and TRBJ2-5; D is ambiguous. The sequencing here drew on unstimulated CD4+ T cells sorted from spleen or lymph node cells, taken before intestinal transplant. The receptor comes from a human donor who received an intestinal transplant. CDR3 DNA sequence: TGCGCCAGCAGCCAAAACCCCTTGCGAGAGGAGACCCAGTACTTC. This encodes CASSQNPLREETQYF.